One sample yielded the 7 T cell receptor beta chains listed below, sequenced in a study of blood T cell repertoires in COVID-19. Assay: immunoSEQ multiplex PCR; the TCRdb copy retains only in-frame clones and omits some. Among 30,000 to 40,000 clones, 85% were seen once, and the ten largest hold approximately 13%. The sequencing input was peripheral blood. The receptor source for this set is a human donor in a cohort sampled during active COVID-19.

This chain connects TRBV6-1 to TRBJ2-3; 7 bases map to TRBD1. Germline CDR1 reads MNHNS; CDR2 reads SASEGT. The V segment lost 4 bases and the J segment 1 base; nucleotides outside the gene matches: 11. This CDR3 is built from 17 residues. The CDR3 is CASSGGSTGSGTDTQYF. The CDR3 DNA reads TGTGCCAGCAGTGGAGGGTCGACAGGGTCCGGCACAGATACGCAGTATTTT.

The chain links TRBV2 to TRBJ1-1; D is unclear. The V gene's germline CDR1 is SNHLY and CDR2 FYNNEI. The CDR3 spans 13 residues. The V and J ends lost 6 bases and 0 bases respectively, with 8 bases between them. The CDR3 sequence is CASSRQMNTEAFF. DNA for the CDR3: TGTGCCAGCAGCCGACAAATGAACACTGAAGCTTTCTTT.

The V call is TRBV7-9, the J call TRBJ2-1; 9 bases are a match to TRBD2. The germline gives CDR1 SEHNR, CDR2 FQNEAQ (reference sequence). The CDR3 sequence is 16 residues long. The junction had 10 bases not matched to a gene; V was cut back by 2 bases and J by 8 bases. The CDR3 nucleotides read TGTGCCAGCAGCTTAATTAGCGGGGGCGGTAGGGATGAGCAGTTCTTC. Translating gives CASSLISGGGRDEQFF. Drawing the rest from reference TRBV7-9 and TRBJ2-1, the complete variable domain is DTGVSQNPRHKITKRGQNVTFRCDPISEHNRLYWYRQTLGQGPEFLTYFQNEAQLEKSRLLSDRFSAERPKGSFSTLEIQRTEQGDSAMYLCASSLISGGGRDEQFFGPGTRLTVL.

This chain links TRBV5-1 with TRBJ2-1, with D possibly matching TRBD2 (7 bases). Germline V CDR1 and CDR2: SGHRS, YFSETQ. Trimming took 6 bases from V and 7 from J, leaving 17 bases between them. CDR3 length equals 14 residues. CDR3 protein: CASTEVGGLNEQFF. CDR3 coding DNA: TGCGCCAGCACCGAGGTGGGGGGGCTAAATGAGCAGTTCTTC.

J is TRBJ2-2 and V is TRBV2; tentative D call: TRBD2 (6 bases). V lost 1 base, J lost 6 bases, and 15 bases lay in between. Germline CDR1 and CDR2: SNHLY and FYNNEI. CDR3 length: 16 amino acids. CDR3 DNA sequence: TGTGCCAGCAGTGAAGTTGGGCAGGGAGGTCCCGGGGAGCTGTTTTTT. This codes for CASSEVGQGGPGELFF.

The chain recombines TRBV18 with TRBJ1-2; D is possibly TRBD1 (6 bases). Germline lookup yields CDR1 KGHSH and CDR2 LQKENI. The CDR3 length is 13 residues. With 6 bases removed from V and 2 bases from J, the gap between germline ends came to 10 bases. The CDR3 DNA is TGTGCCAGCTCTCAAGACAGGAACTATGGCTACACCTTC. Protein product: CASSQDRNYGYTF.

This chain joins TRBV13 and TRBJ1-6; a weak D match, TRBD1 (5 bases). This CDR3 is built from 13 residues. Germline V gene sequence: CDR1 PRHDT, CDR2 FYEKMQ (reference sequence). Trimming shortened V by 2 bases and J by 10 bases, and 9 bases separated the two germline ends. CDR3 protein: CASSLMGGSPLHF. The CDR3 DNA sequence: TGTGCCAGCAGCTTAATGGGGGGATCACCCCTCCACTTT.